Listed below are T cell receptor beta chains from one sample, sequenced in a study of blood T cell repertoires in COVID-19. The assay was immunoSEQ multiplex PCR, and TCRdb's table has in-frame clones only and misses some. The sample consists of hundreds of thousands of clones, about 85% of them appearing once. Sequenced: peripheral blood. These receptors were taken from a man in his forties with acute or convalescent COVID-19. CDR3s include the opening cysteine and the closing phenylalanine or tryptophan. Fields, in order: D gene, clone size, V gene, J gene, CDR3 protein, CDR3 DNA. A D gene is named only where the DNA matches it firmly. The listing skips clone size in some rows; elsewhere it reads once, few, many or a size class.

D gene: -
clone size: -
V gene: TRBV9
J gene: TRBJ2-1
CDR3 protein: CASSVEGGPWNEQFF
CDR3 DNA: TGTGCCAGCAGCGTAGAGGGGGGGCCTTGGAATGAGCAGTTCTTC

D gene: -
clone size: -
V gene: TRBV5-5
J gene: TRBJ1-4
CDR3 protein: CASSRQTRPSPGEKLFF
CDR3 DNA: TGTGCCAGCAGCCGACAAACACGGCCTTCACCAGGGGAAAAACTGTTTTTT

D gene: TRBD2
clone size: few
V gene: TRBV6-6
J gene: TRBJ2-2
CDR3 protein: CASSYTSGGTGELFF
CDR3 DNA: TGTGCCAGCAGTTACACTAGCGGGGGCACCGGGGAGCTGTTTTTT

D gene: -
clone size: -
V gene: TRBV5-1
J gene: TRBJ1-2
CDR3 protein: CASSPDTGGYGYTF
CDR3 DNA: TGCGCCAGCAGCCCGGACACCGGGGGCTATGGCTACACCTTC

D gene: -
clone size: -
V gene: TRBV2
J gene: TRBJ2-6
CDR3 protein: CASSSQRAGANVLTF
CDR3 DNA: TGTGCCAGCAGTTCCCAGCGAGCTGGGGCCAACGTCCTGACTTTC

D gene: TRBD2
clone size: -
V gene: TRBV5-4
J gene: TRBJ2-7
CDR3 protein: CASSRLASGGAKQGSYEQYF
CDR3 DNA: TGTGCCAGCAGCCGACTAGCTAGCGGGGGGGCCAAGCAAGGGTCCTACGAGCAGTACTTC

D gene: -
clone size: -
V gene: TRBV9
J gene: TRBJ1-3
CDR3 protein: CASSTQAISGNTIYF
CDR3 DNA: TGTGCCAGCAGCACACAGGCGATCTCTGGAAACACCATATATTTT

D gene: TRBD1
clone size: -
V gene: TRBV5-1
J gene: TRBJ1-2
CDR3 protein: CASSLRQGGGGYTF
CDR3 DNA: TGCGCCAGCAGCCTCCGACAGGGAGGAGGTGGCTACACCTTC

D gene: TRBD1
clone size: -
V gene: TRBV19
J gene: TRBJ1-1
CDR3 protein: CASAQGGQGAEAFF
CDR3 DNA: TGTGCCAGTGCCCAGGGTGGGCAGGGGGCGGAAGCTTTCTTT

D gene: -
clone size: -
V gene: TRBV4-2
J gene: TRBJ1-6
CDR3 protein: CASSQNFRGINSPLHF
CDR3 DNA: TGTGCCAGCAGCCAGAATTTCAGGGGAATTAATTCACCCCTCCACTTT

D gene: -
clone size: -
V gene: TRBV6-1
J gene: TRBJ2-2
CDR3 protein: CASSDEQYNTGELFF
CDR3 DNA: TGTGCCAGCAGTGACGAACAGTATAACACCGGGGAGCTGTTTTTT

D gene: TRBD1
clone size: -
V gene: TRBV5-6
J gene: TRBJ1-5
CDR3 protein: CASSSGTGGQPQHF
CDR3 DNA: TGTGCCAGCAGCTCCGGGACAGGGGGTCAGCCCCAGCATTTT

D gene: -
clone size: -
V gene: TRBV5-1
J gene: TRBJ2-5
CDR3 protein: CASSFGQQETQYF
CDR3 DNA: TGCGCCAGCAGCTTCGGACAGCAAGAGACCCAGTACTTC

D gene: TRBD1
clone size: -
V gene: TRBV28
J gene: TRBJ1-4
CDR3 protein: CASRSSGTGKKKLFF
CDR3 DNA: TGTGCCAGCAGATCTTCCGGGACAGGGAAGAAAAAACTGTTTTTT

D gene: -
clone size: -
V gene: TRBV5-1
J gene: TRBJ1-3
CDR3 protein: CASSLAYGLGQGITGNTIYF
CDR3 DNA: TGCGCCAGCAGCTTGGCCTACGGGCTCGGGCAGGGGATAACTGGAAACACCATATATTTT

D gene: -
clone size: -
V gene: TRBV29-1
J gene: TRBJ1-1
CDR3 protein: CSGTRGEAFF
CDR3 DNA: TGCAGCGGGACCCGGGGGGAAGCTTTCTTT

D gene: -
clone size: -
V gene: TRBV6-2/TRBV6-3
J gene: TRBJ2-4
CDR3 protein: CASSPQASSRNIQYF
CDR3 DNA: TGTGCCAGCAGTCCCCAAGCCTCCAGCAGGAACATTCAGTACTTC

D gene: -
clone size: -
V gene: TRBV29-1
J gene: TRBJ1-3
CDR3 protein: CSVRLPWENTIYF
CDR3 DNA: TGCAGCGTGAGACTACCATGGGAAAACACCATATATTTT

D gene: -
clone size: -
V gene: TRBV5-1
J gene: TRBJ2-3
CDR3 protein: CASSPAGGRDTQYF
CDR3 DNA: TGCGCCAGCAGCCCCGCCGGGGGGCGAGATACGCAGTATTTT

D gene: TRBD1
clone size: -
V gene: TRBV28
J gene: TRBJ1-2
CDR3 protein: CASRRTGEYYGYTF
CDR3 DNA: TGTGCCAGCAGACGGACAGGAGAATACTATGGCTACACCTTC

D gene: -
clone size: -
V gene: TRBV5-6
J gene: TRBJ2-1
CDR3 protein: CASSLPGNLNEQFF
CDR3 DNA: TGTGCCAGCAGCTTGCCAGGGAACTTGAATGAGCAGTTCTTC

D gene: TRBD1
clone size: few
V gene: TRBV18
J gene: TRBJ1-2
CDR3 protein: CASSPGQGNYGYTF
CDR3 DNA: TGTGCCAGCTCACCGGGACAGGGGAACTATGGCTACACCTTC

D gene: -
clone size: -
V gene: TRBV2
J gene: TRBJ1-1
CDR3 protein: CASSEGEGGTEAFF
CDR3 DNA: TGTGCCAGCAGTGAAGGGGAAGGGGGCACTGAAGCTTTCTTT

D gene: -
clone size: few
V gene: TRBV2
J gene: TRBJ1-1
CDR3 protein: CASSEAERMNTEAFF
CDR3 DNA: TGTGCCAGCAGTGAAGCGGAGCGGATGAACACTGAAGCTTTCTTT

D gene: -
clone size: -
V gene: TRBV5-4
J gene: TRBJ2-5
CDR3 protein: CASSLGRREETQYF
CDR3 DNA: TGTGCCAGCAGCTTGGGACGCCGGGAGGAGACCCAGTACTTC

D gene: -
clone size: few
V gene: TRBV29-1
J gene: TRBJ1-6
CDR3 protein: CSVEVEGQSPLHF
CDR3 DNA: TGCAGCGTTGAAGTGGAGGGGCAATCACCCCTCCACTTT

D gene: -
clone size: -
V gene: TRBV5-4
J gene: TRBJ2-1
CDR3 protein: CASSIRSSYNEQFF
CDR3 DNA: TGTGCCAGCAGCATCAGGTCATCCTACAATGAGCAGTTCTTC

D gene: -
clone size: -
V gene: TRBV5-1
J gene: TRBJ1-1
CDR3 protein: CASSPTTGNTEAFF
CDR3 DNA: TGCGCCAGCAGCCCCACAACAGGGAACACTGAAGCTTTCTTT

D gene: -
clone size: -
V gene: TRBV4-2
J gene: TRBJ2-5
CDR3 protein: CASSQGGLAETQYF
CDR3 DNA: TGTGCCAGCAGCCAAGGAGGCCTAGCGGAGACCCAGTACTTC

D gene: -
clone size: -
V gene: TRBV7-2
J gene: TRBJ1-2
CDR3 protein: CASSISGQNGYTF
CDR3 DNA: TGTGCCAGCAGCATCTCGGGACAAAACGGCTACACCTTC

D gene: -
clone size: -
V gene: TRBV2
J gene: TRBJ1-5
CDR3 protein: CASTASGGGNQPQHF
CDR3 DNA: TGTGCCAGCACTGCCTCCGGGGGAGGCAATCAGCCCCAGCATTTT

D gene: -
clone size: few
V gene: TRBV12-3/TRBV12-4
J gene: TRBJ1-5
CDR3 protein: CASSLGADQPQHF
CDR3 DNA: TGTGCCAGCAGTTTAGGGGCAGATCAGCCCCAGCATTTT

D gene: -
clone size: -
V gene: TRBV3-1/TRBV3-2
J gene: TRBJ1-1
CDR3 protein: CASSQAGDGTEAFF
CDR3 DNA: TGTGCCAGCAGCCAAGCAGGGGATGGCACTGAAGCTTTCTTT

D gene: TRBD1
clone size: -
V gene: TRBV29-1
J gene: TRBJ1-3
CDR3 protein: CSGMGQGAFGNTIYF
CDR3 DNA: TGCAGCGGGATGGGACAGGGGGCTTTTGGAAACACCATATATTTT

D gene: TRBD1
clone size: -
V gene: TRBV28
J gene: TRBJ1-2
CDR3 protein: CASRSGTGGGYGYTF
CDR3 DNA: TGTGCCAGCAGGTCCGGGACAGGGGGCGGGTATGGCTACACCTTC

D gene: -
clone size: -
V gene: TRBV11-2
J gene: TRBJ1-2
CDR3 protein: CASSLGIGDYGYTF
CDR3 DNA: TGTGCCAGCAGCTTAGGGATAGGGGACTATGGCTACACCTTC